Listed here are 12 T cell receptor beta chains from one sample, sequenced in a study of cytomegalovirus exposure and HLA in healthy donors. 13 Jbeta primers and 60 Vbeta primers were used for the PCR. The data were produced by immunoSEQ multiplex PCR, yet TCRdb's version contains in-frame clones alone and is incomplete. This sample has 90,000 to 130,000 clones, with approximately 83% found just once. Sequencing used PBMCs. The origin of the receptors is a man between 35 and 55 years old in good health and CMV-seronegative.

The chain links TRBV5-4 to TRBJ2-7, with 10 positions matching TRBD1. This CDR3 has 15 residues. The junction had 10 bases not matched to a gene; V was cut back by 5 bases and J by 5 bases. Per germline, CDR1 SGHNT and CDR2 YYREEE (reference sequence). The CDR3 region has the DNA TGTGCCAGCAGGCTTGGGGGGGACAGGGGCAACGAGCAGTACTTC. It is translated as CASRLGGDRGNEQYF.

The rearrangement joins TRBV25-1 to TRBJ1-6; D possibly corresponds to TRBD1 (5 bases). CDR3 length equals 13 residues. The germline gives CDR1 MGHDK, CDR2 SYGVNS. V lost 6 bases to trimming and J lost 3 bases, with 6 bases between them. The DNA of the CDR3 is TGTGCCAGCAGGACAGACTATAATTCACCCCTCCACTTT. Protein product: CASRTDYNSPLHF.

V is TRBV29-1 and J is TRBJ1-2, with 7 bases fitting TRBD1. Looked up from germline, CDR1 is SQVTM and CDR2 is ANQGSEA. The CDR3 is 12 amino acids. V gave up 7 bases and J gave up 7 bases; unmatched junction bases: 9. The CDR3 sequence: CSALQGPGGYTF. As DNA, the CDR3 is TGCAGCGCATTACAGGGGCCGGGTGGCTACACCTTC.

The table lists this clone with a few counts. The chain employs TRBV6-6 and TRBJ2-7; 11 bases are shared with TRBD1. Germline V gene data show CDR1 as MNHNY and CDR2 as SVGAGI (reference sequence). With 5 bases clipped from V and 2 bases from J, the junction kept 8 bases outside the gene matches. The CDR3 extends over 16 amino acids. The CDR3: CASSPRGQGGTYEQYF. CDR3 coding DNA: TGTGCCAGCAGTCCCCGGGGACAGGGGGGAACCTACGAGCAGTACTTC.

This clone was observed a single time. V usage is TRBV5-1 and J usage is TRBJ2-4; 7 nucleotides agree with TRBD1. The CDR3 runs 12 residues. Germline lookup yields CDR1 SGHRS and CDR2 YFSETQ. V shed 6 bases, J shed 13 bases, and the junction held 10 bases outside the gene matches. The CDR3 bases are TGCGCCAGCAACAACCCCGGGACAGCACAGTACTTC. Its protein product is CASNNPGTAQYF.

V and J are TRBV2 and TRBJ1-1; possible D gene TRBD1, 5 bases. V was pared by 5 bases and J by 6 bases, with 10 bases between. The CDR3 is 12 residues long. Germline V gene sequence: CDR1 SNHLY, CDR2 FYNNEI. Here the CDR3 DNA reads TGTGCCAGCAGTAGGCGGGGACCTGAAGCTTTCTTT. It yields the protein CASSRRGPEAFF.

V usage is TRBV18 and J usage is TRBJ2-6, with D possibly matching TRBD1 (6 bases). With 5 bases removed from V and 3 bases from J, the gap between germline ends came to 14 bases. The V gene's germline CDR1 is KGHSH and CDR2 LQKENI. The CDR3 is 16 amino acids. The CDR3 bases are TGTGCCAGCTCAGGGGACACCCATTTTGGGGCCAACGTCCTGACTTTC. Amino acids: CASSGDTHFGANVLTF.

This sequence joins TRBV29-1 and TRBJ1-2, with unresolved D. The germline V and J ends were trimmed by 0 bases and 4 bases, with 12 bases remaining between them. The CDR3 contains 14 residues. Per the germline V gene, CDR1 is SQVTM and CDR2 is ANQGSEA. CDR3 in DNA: TGCAGCGTTGAAGATCGTGGGCAGGTCTATGGCTACACCTTC. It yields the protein CSVEDRGQVYGYTF. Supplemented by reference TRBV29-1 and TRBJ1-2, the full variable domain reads SAVISQKPSRDICQRGTSLTIQCQVDSQVTMMFWYRQQPGQSLTLIATANQGSEATYESGFVIDKFPISRPNLTFSTLTVSNMSPEDSSIYLCSVEDRGQVYGYTFGSGTRLTVV.

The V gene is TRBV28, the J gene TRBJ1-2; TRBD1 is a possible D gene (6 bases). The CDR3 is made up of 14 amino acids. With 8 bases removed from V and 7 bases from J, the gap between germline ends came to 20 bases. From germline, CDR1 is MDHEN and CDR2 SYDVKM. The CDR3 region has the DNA TGTGCCAGCGCGAGGACAGCCTTGGTCGGTGGCTACACCTTC. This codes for CASARTALVGGYTF.

The CDR3 DNA sequence: TGTGCCAGCAGGGCGGGCTTCGCGAACACCGGGGAGCTGTTTTTT. Protein product: CASRAGFANTGELFF. The rearrangement links TRBV6-5 to TRBJ2-2, with D possibly being TRBD2 (5 bases). Germline V lookup: CDR1 MNHEY, CDR2 SVGAGI. V shed 6 bases and J shed 0 bases, with 11 bases lying between them. The CDR3 spans 15 residues.

The CDR3 nucleotides read TGTGCCAGCAGCGTAGGGGGGGTGGGAGGCTACACCTTC. Translated: CASSVGGVGGYTF. The rearrangement links TRBV9 to TRBJ1-2; tentative D call: TRBD1 (5 bases). Germline CDR1 and CDR2: SGDLS and YYNGEE. The CDR3 sequence is 13 residues long. The V and J ends lost 0 bases and 8 bases respectively, with 11 bases between them. Using reference TRBV9 and TRBJ1-2 for the parts outside the CDR3, the full variable domain is DSGVTQTPKHLITATGQRVTLRCSPRSGDLSVYWYQQSLDQGLQFLIQYYNGEERAKGNILERFSAQQFPDLHSELNLSSLELGDSALYFCASSVGGVGGYTFGSGTRLTVV.

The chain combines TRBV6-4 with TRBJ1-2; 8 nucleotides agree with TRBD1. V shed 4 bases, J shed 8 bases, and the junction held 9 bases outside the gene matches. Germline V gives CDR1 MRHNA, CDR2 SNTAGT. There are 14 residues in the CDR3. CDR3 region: CASSASGGYGGYTF. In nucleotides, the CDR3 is TGTGCCAGCAGTGCATCAGGGGGCTACGGGGGCTACACCTTC.